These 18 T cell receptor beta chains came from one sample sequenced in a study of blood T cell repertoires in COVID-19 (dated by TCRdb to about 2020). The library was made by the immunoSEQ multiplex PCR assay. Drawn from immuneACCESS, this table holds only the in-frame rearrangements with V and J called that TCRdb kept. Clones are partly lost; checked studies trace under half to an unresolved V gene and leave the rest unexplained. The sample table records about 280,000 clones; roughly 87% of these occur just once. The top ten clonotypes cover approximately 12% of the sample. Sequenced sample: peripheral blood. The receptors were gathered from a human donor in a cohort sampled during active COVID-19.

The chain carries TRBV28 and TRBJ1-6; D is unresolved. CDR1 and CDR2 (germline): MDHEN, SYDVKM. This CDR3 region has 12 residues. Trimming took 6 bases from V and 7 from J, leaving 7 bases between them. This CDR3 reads CASRDGNSPLHF. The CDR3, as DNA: TGTGCCAGCAGAGACGGGAATTCACCCCTCCACTTT.

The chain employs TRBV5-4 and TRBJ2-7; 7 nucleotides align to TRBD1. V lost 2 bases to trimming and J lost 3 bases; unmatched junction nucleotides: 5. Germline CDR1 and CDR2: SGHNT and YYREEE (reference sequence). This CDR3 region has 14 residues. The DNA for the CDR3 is TGTGCCAGCAGCTTCCGGGACAGCGTCTACGAGCAGTACTTC. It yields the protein CASSFRDSVYEQYF.

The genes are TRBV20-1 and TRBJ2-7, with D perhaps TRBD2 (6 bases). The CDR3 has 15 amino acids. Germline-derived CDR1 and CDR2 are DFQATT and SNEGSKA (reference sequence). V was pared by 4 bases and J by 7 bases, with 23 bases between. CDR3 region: CSATEPGLAFPEQYF. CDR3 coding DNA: TGCAGTGCTACTGAACCGGGACTCGCTTTTCCGGAGCAGTACTTC.

In DNA form, the CDR3 reads TGTGCCAGCAGCTTAGCACTAGCGACCCCTGAGCAGTTCTTC. Translation: CASSLALATPEQFF. The chain uses TRBV11-1 and TRBJ2-1; 7 nucleotides align to TRBD2. CDR1 is SGHAT and CDR2 is FQDESV in the germline V gene (reference sequence). Germline trimming cut 0 bases from V and 9 bases from J; bases unmatched to any gene: 5. The CDR3 has 14 residues. Filled out from reference TRBV11-1 and TRBJ2-1, the complete variable domain reads EAEVAQSPRYKITEKSQAVAFWCDPISGHATLYWYRQILGQGPELLVQFQDESVVDDSQLPKDRFSAERLKGVDSTLKIQPAELGDSAMYLCASSLALATPEQFFGPGTRLTVL.

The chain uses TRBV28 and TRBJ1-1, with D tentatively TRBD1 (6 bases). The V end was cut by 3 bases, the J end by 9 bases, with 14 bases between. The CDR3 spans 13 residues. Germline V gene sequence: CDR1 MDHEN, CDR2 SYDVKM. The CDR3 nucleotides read TGTGCCAGCAGTTTTGAGACAGGCGGAAAAGCTTTCTTT. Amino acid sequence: CASSFETGGKAFF.

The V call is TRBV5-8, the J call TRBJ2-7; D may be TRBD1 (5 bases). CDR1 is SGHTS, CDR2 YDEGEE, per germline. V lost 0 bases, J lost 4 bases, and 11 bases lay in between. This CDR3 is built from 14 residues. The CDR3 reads CASSLGQGLYEQYF. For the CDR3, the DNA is TGTGCCAGCAGCTTGGGGCAGGGATTGTACGAGCAGTACTTC. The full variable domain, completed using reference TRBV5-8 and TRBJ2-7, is EAGVTQSPTHLIKTRGQQATLRCSPISGHTSVYWYQQALGLGLQFLLWYDEGEERNRGNFPPRFSGRQFPNYSSELNVNALELEDSALYLCASSLGQGLYEQYFGPGTRLTVT.

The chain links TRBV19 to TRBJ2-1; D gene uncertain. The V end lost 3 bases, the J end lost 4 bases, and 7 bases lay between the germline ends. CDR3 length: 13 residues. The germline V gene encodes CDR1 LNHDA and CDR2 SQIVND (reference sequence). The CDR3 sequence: CASSMYLYNEQFF. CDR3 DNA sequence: TGTGCCAGTAGTATGTACTTGTACAATGAGCAGTTCTTC.

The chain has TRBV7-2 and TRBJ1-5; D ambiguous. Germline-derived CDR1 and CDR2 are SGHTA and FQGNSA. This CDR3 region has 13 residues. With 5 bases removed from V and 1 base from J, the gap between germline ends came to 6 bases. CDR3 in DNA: TGTGCCAGCAGCCCCCAGAGCAATCAGCCCCAGCATTTT. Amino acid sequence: CASSPQSNQPQHF.

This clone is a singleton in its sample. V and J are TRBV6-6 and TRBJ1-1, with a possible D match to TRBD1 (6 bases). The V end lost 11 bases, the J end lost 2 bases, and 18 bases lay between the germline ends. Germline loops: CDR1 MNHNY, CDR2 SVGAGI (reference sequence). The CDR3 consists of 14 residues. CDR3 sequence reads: CAAPPRTDNTEAFF. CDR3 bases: TGTGCCGCGCCCCCCCGGACAGACAACACTGAAGCTTTCTTT.

CDR3 sequence: CASSLGGTGFYEQYF. The DNA of the CDR3 is TGTGCCAGCAGCTTGGGGGGGACAGGATTCTACGAGCAGTACTTC. J is TRBJ2-7 and V is TRBV5-6, with 8 bases that match TRBD1. This CDR3 has 15 residues. Germline assignment: CDR1 SGHDT and CDR2 YYEEEE. V gave up 0 bases and J gave up 3 bases; unmatched junction bases: 5.

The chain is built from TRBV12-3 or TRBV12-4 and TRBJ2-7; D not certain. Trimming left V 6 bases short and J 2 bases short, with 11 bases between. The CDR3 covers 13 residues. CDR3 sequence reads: CASSTLDAYEQYF. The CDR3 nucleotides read TGTGCCAGCAGCACCCTAGATGCCTACGAGCAGTACTTC.

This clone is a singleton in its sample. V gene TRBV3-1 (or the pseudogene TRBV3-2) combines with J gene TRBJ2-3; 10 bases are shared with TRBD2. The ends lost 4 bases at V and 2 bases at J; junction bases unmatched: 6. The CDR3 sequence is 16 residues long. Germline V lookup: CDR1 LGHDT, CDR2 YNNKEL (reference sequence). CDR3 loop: CASSPLLAGITDTQYF. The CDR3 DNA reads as TGTGCCAGCAGCCCCCTACTAGCGGGGATCACAGATACGCAGTATTTT.

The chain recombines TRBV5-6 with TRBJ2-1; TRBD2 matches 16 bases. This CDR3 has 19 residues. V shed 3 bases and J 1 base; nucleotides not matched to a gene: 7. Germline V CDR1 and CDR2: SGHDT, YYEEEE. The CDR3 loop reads CASSWPGLAGGPSYNEQFF. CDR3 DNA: TGTGCCAGCAGCTGGCCGGGACTAGCGGGAGGGCCGTCCTACAATGAGCAGTTCTTC.

The CDR3 reads CSASGGRGRETQYF. As DNA, the CDR3 is TGCAGTGCTAGTGGGGGGAGGGGTCGCGAGACCCAGTACTTC. V usage is TRBV20-1 and J usage is TRBJ2-5, with 7 positions matching TRBD2. In germline, CDR1 is DFQATT, CDR2 SNEGSKA (reference sequence). The V and J ends lost 3 bases and 5 bases, in that order; junction bases with no gene match: 9. The CDR3 spans 14 residues.

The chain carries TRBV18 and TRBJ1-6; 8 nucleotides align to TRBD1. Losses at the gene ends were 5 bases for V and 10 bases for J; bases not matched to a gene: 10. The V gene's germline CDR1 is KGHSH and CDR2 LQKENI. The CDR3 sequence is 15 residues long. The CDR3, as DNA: TGTGCCAGCTCATTTGGACAGGGAAAAGGATCACCCCTCCACTTT. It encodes CASSFGQGKGSPLHF. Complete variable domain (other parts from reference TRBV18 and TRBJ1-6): NAGVMQNPRHLVRRRGQEARLRCSPMKGHSHVYWYRQLPEEGLKFMVYLQKENIIDESGMPKERFSAEFPKEGPSILRIQQVVRGDSAAYFCASSFGQGKGSPLHFGNGTRLTVT.

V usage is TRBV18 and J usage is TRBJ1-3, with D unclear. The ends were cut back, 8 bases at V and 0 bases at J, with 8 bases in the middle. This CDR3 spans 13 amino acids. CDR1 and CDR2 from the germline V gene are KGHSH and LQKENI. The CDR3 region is CASQEVSGNTIYF. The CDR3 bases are TGTGCCAGCCAAGAGGTCTCTGGAAACACCATATATTTT.

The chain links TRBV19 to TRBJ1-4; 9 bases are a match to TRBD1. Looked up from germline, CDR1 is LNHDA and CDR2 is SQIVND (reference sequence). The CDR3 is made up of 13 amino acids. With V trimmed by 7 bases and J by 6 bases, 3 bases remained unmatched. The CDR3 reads CASTQGADEKLFF. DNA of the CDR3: TGTGCCAGTACACAGGGGGCAGATGAAAAACTGTTTTTT.

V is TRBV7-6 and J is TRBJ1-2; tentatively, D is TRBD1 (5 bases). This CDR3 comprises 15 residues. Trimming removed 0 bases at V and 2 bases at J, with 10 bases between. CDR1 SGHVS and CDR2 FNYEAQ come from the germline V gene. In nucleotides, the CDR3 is TGTGCCAGCAGCTTAGCCGGGGGACCAAACTATGGCTACACCTTC. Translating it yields CASSLAGGPNYGYTF.